This T cell receptor beta chain came from a study of regulatory T cells in long-lasting Graves disease. Both iRepertoire HTBI primers and Arm-PCR of CDR3 regions were used to build the TCR beta libraries. MiXCR, run by TCRdb on the multiplex PCR reads, gives a single entry per CDR3 protein. The sample consists of more than 450,000 distinct CDR3 sequences, around 15% of them appearing once. Study-level findings and limits: Persistent disease preferred TRBV28, TRBJ1-2 and TRBJ2-5; new disease, TRBV20-1 and TRBJ2-1. Since the sample size was small, accuracy may have been reduced.

Trimming took 3 bases from V and 5 from J; bases not matched to a gene: 5. The germline V gene has CDR1 SGHRS and CDR2 YFSETQ. The CDR3 covers 14 residues. Time point specified: newly diagnosed GD, antithyroid drugs for less than 3 months. With RNA extracted from PBMCs as input, the TCR library was made. This clonotype appeared many times. Its specificity is not known. A further study also used this sample, focusing on T cells in Graves' hyperthyroidism and ophthalmopathy.

This specimen consisted of peripheral blood mononuclear cells (PBMCs), obtained at new diagnosis, from a patient treated with antithyroid drugs. The chain couples TRBV5-1 to TRBJ1-2; 9 bases align to TRBD1. This clonotype was obtained from a man in his forties with Graves disease. The CDR3 reads CASSSETGGYGYTF. CDR3 sequence (DNA): TGCGCCAGCAGCTCCGAGACAGGGGGTTATGGCTACACCTTC.